The 24 T cell receptor beta chains reported below all come from one sample, sequenced in a study of CD8+CD57+ T cells in acquired aplastic anemia. The TCR beta profiling, which covered VDJ combination and CDR3 sequence, was carried out using genomic DNA as the template. TCRdb called the reads again in MiXCR, with one record for every CDR3 protein. The sample includes some 280,000 distinct CDR3 sequences, 45% to 65% of them seen just once. The sequenced sample consisted of sorted CD4+, CD8+, or CD8+CD57+ T cells (not recorded which) from PBMCs. These receptors came from a human donor with severe aplastic anemia or a healthy control (not recorded which).

This rearrangement joins TRBV20-1 to TRBJ1-3; D gene ambiguous. The CDR3 has 13 amino acids. Trimming removed 3 bases at V and 0 bases at J, with 6 bases between. The germline CDR1 and CDR2 sequences are DFQATT and SNEGSKA (reference sequence). The CDR3 DNA follows: TGCAGTGCTAGTGATAACTCTGGAAACACCATATATTTT. It codes for CSASDNSGNTIYF.

The chain has TRBV7-4 and TRBJ1-2; tentative D call: TRBD1 (6 bases). This CDR3 spans 14 amino acids. The V end lost 0 bases, the J end lost 7 bases, and 12 bases lay between the germline ends. The V gene's germline CDR1 is SGHVT and CDR2 SQSDAQ. The CDR3 protein is CASSLAAGERGYTF. The DNA for the CDR3 is TGTGCCAGCAGCTTAGCGGCAGGGGAACGTGGCTACACCTTC.

The chain joins TRBV2 to TRBJ1-2, with 10 bases fitting TRBD1. This CDR3 has 15 amino acids. The germline gives CDR1 SNHLY, CDR2 FYNNEI. J lost 4 bases, V lost 6 bases, and 8 bases had no gene match. Here the CDR3 reads CASRISGTGAYGYTF. DNA for the CDR3: TGTGCCAGCAGAATTTCCGGGACAGGGGCCTATGGCTACACCTTC.

In this sample, this clonotype turned up many times. The chain has TRBV12-3 or TRBV12-4 and TRBJ2-7, with D perhaps TRBD1 (5 bases). The CDR3 extends over 13 amino acids. V lost 2 bases and J lost 7, with 12 bases in between. This chain's CDR3 is CASSLKGHREQYF. The CDR3 DNA reads as TGTGCCAGCAGTTTAAAAGGACACCGAGAGCAGTACTTC.

J is TRBJ1-6 and V is TRBV19, with 8 nucleotides matching TRBD1. J was trimmed by 7 bases and V by 7 bases; bases with no gene match: 6. The germline gives CDR1 LNHDA, CDR2 SQIVND (reference sequence). The CDR3 is made up of 14 amino acids. This CDR3 is CASNSRGQNSPLHF. The CDR3 region has the DNA TGTGCCAGTAATAGCAGGGGGCAAAATTCACCCCTCCACTTT.

This clonotype was found a few times. The chain uses TRBV7-6 and TRBJ2-1; D not certain. Per germline, CDR1 SGHVS and CDR2 FNYEAQ. The CDR3 runs 15 residues. V was clipped by 1 base and J by 0 bases, with 7 bases between them. CDR3 in amino acids: CASSLDVRSYNEQFF. CDR3 DNA: TGTGCCAGCAGCTTAGACGTCCGCTCCTACAATGAGCAGTTCTTC.

There are a few counts of this clonotype. The V call is TRBV19, the J call TRBJ1-3; possible D gene TRBD1, 6 bases. This CDR3 is built from 15 residues. V was cut by 2 bases and J by 0 bases, with 8 bases left in between. CDR1 is LNHDA and CDR2 is SQIVND in the germline V gene (reference sequence). The CDR3 is CASSIQGISGNTIYF. The DNA for the CDR3 is TGTGCCAGTAGTATACAGGGGATCTCTGGAAACACCATATATTTT.

Only a few counts were recorded for this clonotype. V is TRBV7-2 and J is TRBJ2-5, with TRBD2 matching over 12 bases. The CDR3 covers 15 residues. Unmatched junction bases numbered 0, after V lost 4 bases and J lost 0 bases. CDR1 is SGHTA and CDR2 is FQGNSA in the germline V gene. The CDR3 DNA is TGTGCCAGCAGCTGGACTAGCGGGGACCAAGAGACCCAGTACTTC. Encoded protein: CASSWTSGDQETQYF. Filled out from reference TRBV7-2 and TRBJ2-5, the complete variable domain reads GAGVSQSPSNKVTEKGKDVELRCDPISGHTALYWYRQSLGQGLEFLIYFQGNSAPDKSGLPSDRFSAERTGGSVSTLTIQRTQQEDSAVYLCASSWTSGDQETQYFGPGTRLLVL.

V and J are TRBV7-2 and TRBJ1-2, with D possibly matching TRBD1 (6 bases). Germline V gene sequence: CDR1 SGHTA, CDR2 FQGNSA. The CDR3 loop spans 14 amino acids. Trimming removed 4 bases from V and 8 bases from J, with 17 bases in between. The CDR3 DNA is TGTGCCAGCAGCTCTTACAGGGTTCTTAAGGGCTACACCTTC. Protein: CASSSYRVLKGYTF. Based on the CDR3 plus reference TRBV7-2 and TRBJ1-2, the full variable domain is GAGVSQSPSNKVTEKGKDVELRCDPISGHTALYWYRQSLGQGLEFLIYFQGNSAPDKSGLPSDRFSAERTGGSVSTLTIQRTQQEDSAVYLCASSSYRVLKGYTFGSGTRLTVV.

This chain links TRBV6-5 with TRBJ1-1; 11 positions agree with TRBD1. The CDR3 covers 13 residues. CDR1 is MNHEY, CDR2 SVGAGI, per germline. With 4 bases clipped from V and 6 bases from J, the junction kept 1 base outside the gene matches. The CDR3 spells CASSWTGGSEAFF. The CDR3 DNA follows: TGTGCCAGCAGTTGGACAGGGGGCTCTGAAGCTTTCTTT.

This clonotype was counted ten times or more. V usage is TRBV15 and J usage is TRBJ1-6; D may be TRBD1 (6 bases). Trimming took 4 bases from V and 3 from J, leaving 10 bases between them. Germline V gives CDR1 LNHNV, CDR2 YYDKDF (reference sequence). This CDR3 is built from 15 residues. The CDR3 sequence: CATSTPGHYNSPLHF. The DNA for the CDR3 is TGTGCCACCAGCACCCCGGGACACTATAATTCACCCCTCCACTTT.

The chain employs TRBV20-1 and TRBJ2-5, with TRBD1 matching 7 bases. Germline V lookup: CDR1 DFQATT, CDR2 SNEGSKA (reference sequence). The CDR3 spans 15 residues. Trimming cost V 3 bases and J 5 bases; bases outside gene matches: 12. The CDR3, as DNA: TGCAGTGCTAGCGGGCAGGGGGTGGAGATGGAGACCCAGTACTTC. Protein product: CSASGQGVEMETQYF.

This clonotype was found a few times. J is TRBJ1-2 and V is TRBV28; TRBD1 agrees at 7 bases. Germline V gene data show CDR1 as MDHEN and CDR2 as SYDVKM. CDR3 length equals 13 residues. V lost 6 bases and J lost 7; bases outside the gene matches: 8. Written as DNA, the CDR3 is TGTGCCAGCAGCCTTAACAGGGGCAGTGGCTACACCTTC. This gives the protein CASSLNRGSGYTF.

The rearrangement joins TRBV20-1 to TRBJ2-7, with TRBD2 matching 14 bases. The trim removed 3 bases at V and 3 bases at J, leaving 10 bases unmatched. CDR1 and CDR2 from the germline V gene are DFQATT and SNEGSKA (reference sequence). This CDR3 is built from 17 residues. The CDR3 region is CSARGLAGDRLFYEQYF. The CDR3 DNA is TGCAGTGCTAGGGGACTAGCGGGAGATCGGTTATTCTACGAGCAGTACTTC.

The chain is built from TRBV29-1 and TRBJ2-7, with D tentatively TRBD1 (7 bases). Germline V CDR1 and CDR2: SQVTM, ANQGSEA. V was pared by 8 bases and J by 4 bases, with 15 bases between. This CDR3 is built from 12 residues. The CDR3: CSTRGTAYEQYF. CDR3 bases: TGCAGCACCCGCGGGACAGCTTACGAGCAGTACTTC.

This chain links TRBV4-2 with TRBJ2-4; TRBD1 aligns across 10 bases. CDR1 and CDR2 from the germline V gene are LGHNA and YNFKEQ. V shed 6 bases, J shed 1 base, and the junction held 3 bases outside the gene matches. This CDR3 spans 15 amino acids. The CDR3 bases are TGTGCCAGCAGACCGGGACAGGGGGCCAAAAACATTCAGTACTTC. It encodes CASRPGQGAKNIQYF.

This clonotype was recorded a few times. The CDR3 DNA follows: TGTGCCAGCCTAACCAGTACAAGGGTGGGAGCTTCACCCCTCCACTTT. Residues: CASLTSTRVGASPLHF. The chain employs TRBV7-2 and TRBJ1-6; D not certain. The CDR3 consists of 16 residues. V was clipped by 8 bases and J by 9 bases, with 23 bases between them. In germline, CDR1 is SGHTA, CDR2 FQGNSA.

The chain carries TRBV5-6 and TRBJ2-4; tentatively, D is TRBD1 or TRBD2 (5 bases each). Trimming removed 4 bases from V and 15 bases from J, with 14 bases in between. There are 11 residues in the CDR3. In germline, CDR1 is SGHDT, CDR2 YYEEEE. The CDR3 DNA follows: TGTGCCAGCAGCCTATGGGACGAGAGGTACTTC. Translated, it gives CASSLWDERYF.

A few counts support this clonotype. J is TRBJ1-5 and V is TRBV20-1, with 8 nucleotides matching TRBD1. Unmatched junction bases numbered 1, after V lost 0 bases and J lost 0 bases. There are 15 residues in the CDR3. From germline, CDR1 is DFQATT and CDR2 SNEGSKA (reference sequence). CDR3 sequence (DNA): TGCAGTGCTAGAGAACAGGGGGTTAGCAATCAGCCCCAGCATTTT. Its protein is CSAREQGVSNQPQHF.

The table lists this clonotype with many counts. Here the CDR3 DNA reads TGTGCCAGCAGCCGGACGGGATCAGGACAGCCCCAGCATTTT. Its protein product is CASSRTGSGQPQHF. The chain combines TRBV11-1 with TRBJ1-5; D not certain. Germline CDR1 SGHAT, CDR2 FQDESV (reference sequence). The CDR3 length is 14 residues. Trimming took 5 bases from V and 7 from J, leaving 15 bases between them.

The chain couples TRBV7-2 to TRBJ2-7; no reliable D call. Trimming took 5 bases from V and 2 from J, leaving 7 bases between them. The CDR3 contains 12 residues. In germline, CDR1 is SGHTA, CDR2 FQGNSA. The CDR3 spells CASSHTAYEQYF. The CDR3 coding sequence is TGTGCCAGCAGCCATACAGCCTACGAGCAGTACTTC.

V gene TRBV7-9 combines with J gene TRBJ1-1; D gene unclear. The length of the CDR3 is 13 residues. V gave up 6 bases and J gave up 4 bases, with 12 bases separating them. Germline V lookup: CDR1 SEHNR, CDR2 FQNEAQ (reference sequence). CDR3 amino acids: CASSLRTVTEAFF. The CDR3 DNA reads as TGTGCCAGCAGTCTTAGGACGGTCACTGAAGCTTTCTTT.

This rearrangement joins TRBV20-1 to TRBJ2-7; 9 bases line up with TRBD1. Looked up from germline, CDR1 is DFQATT and CDR2 is SNEGSKA (reference sequence). The CDR3 covers 13 residues. Germline trimming cut 4 bases from V and 3 bases from J; bases unmatched to any gene: 4. CDR3 protein: CSAKGQGHYEQYF. CDR3 sequence (DNA): TGCAGTGCTAAGGGACAGGGACACTACGAGCAGTACTTC.

V and J are TRBV7-2 and TRBJ2-4; D not resolved. The CDR3 has 12 residues. Per germline, CDR1 SGHTA and CDR2 FQGNSA. V lost 1 base and J lost 7, with 5 bases in between. The CDR3 DNA sequence: TGTGCCAGCAGCTTAGGTCGGAACATTCAGTACTTC. Protein: CASSLGRNIQYF. Looking up the rest from reference TRBV7-2 and TRBJ2-4 gives the full variable domain: GAGVSQSPSNKVTEKGKDVELRCDPISGHTALYWYRQSLGQGLEFLIYFQGNSAPDKSGLPSDRFSAERTGGSVSTLTIQRTQQEDSAVYLCASSLGRNIQYFGAGTRLSVL.